The 13 T cell receptor beta chains reported below all come from one sample, sequenced in a study of post-analysis software for immune sequencing data. The study, taken as a whole, reports: With TRBV5-6, TRBV5-1 and TRBV20-1 included, several TRBV segments were more frequent in patients than in controls.

The library was made from cDNA and included unique molecular identifiers. TCRdb passed the PCR reads through MiXCR, listing each CDR3 protein once. The sample carries more than 500,000 distinct CDR3 sequences, around 34% recorded once. Antigens for these TCRs are unknown. Sequenced: blood. The source of these receptors is a girl between 2 and 17 years old with multiple sclerosis.

Written as DNA, the CDR3 is TGTGCCAGCAGCTTAGAGGAGACTCCCCTGGTGGATACGCAGTATTTT. Protein: CASSLEETPLVDTQYF. The chain employs TRBV7-2 and TRBJ2-3; D is undetermined. The CDR3 length is 16 residues. Germline CDR1 reads SGHTA; CDR2 reads FQGNSA. V shed 1 base and J shed 6 bases, with 17 bases lying between them.

A remark on this clonotype: A single base separates this from a much larger clone, so it may be a read error. The gene calls are TRBV6-5 and TRBJ2-1; 7 bases agree with TRBD1. V gave up 10 bases and J gave up 6 bases; unmatched junction bases: 9. Germline V CDR1 and CDR2: MNHEY, SVGAGI. This CDR3 is 13 amino acids long. As DNA, the CDR3 is TGTGCCAATAGACAGGGCATGGGCAATGAGCAGTTCTTC. Protein product: CANRQGMGNEQFF.

V gene TRBV6-5 combines with J gene TRBJ1-5, with D maybe TRBD1 (6 bases). From germline, CDR1 is MNHEY and CDR2 SVGAGI. This CDR3 region has 16 residues. V was pared by 6 bases and J by 3 bases, with 18 bases between. The CDR3 loop reads CASSPVGGTNNQPQHF. The CDR3 DNA reads TGTGCCAGCAGCCCGGTAGGGGGTACGAACAATCAGCCCCAGCATTTT.

This clonotype showed up just a few times. The chain combines TRBV12-3 or TRBV12-4 with TRBJ1-5; weak D call: TRBD1 (5 bases). The CDR3 has 13 residues. Between the trimmed V and J ends, which lost 7 bases and 4 bases, there was a span of 11 bases. The CDR3 here is CASTSGPNQPQHF. The CDR3 DNA reads TGTGCCAGCACTTCGGGACCGAATCAGCCCCAGCATTTT.

The chain recombines TRBV5-1 with TRBJ1-4; perhaps TRBD1 as D (5 bases). Germline CDR1 and CDR2: SGHRS and YFSETQ. Trimming stripped 0 bases from V and 2 bases from J, with 5 bases between. The CDR3 is 14 residues long. The CDR3 DNA sequence: TGCGCCAGCAGCTTGGGACAGACTAATGAAAAACTGTTTTTT. Its protein is CASSLGQTNEKLFF. The whole variable domain, remainder taken from reference TRBV5-1 and TRBJ1-4, is KAGVTQTPRYLIKTRGQQVTLSCSPISGHRSVSWYQQTPGQGLQFLFEYFSETQRNKGNFPGRFSGRQFSNSRSEMNVSTLELGDSALYLCASSLGQTNEKLFFGSGTQLSVL.

The chain combines TRBV24-1 with TRBJ2-3; D ambiguous. The V gene's germline CDR1 is KGHDR and CDR2 SFDVKD. The V end was cut by 6 bases, the J end by 6 bases, with 9 bases between. This CDR3 contains 12 residues. The CDR3 DNA reads TGTGCCACCAGTTACAGTGCCGATACGCAGTATTTT. This gives the protein CATSYSADTQYF.

In this sample, this clonotype turned up a few times. J is TRBJ2-7 and V is TRBV5-5; D is tentatively TRBD1 or TRBD2 (5 bases each). Germline-derived CDR1 and CDR2 are SGHKS and YYEKEE (reference sequence). This CDR3 is built from 16 residues. V lost 4 bases to trimming and J lost 5 bases, with 22 bases between them. The CDR3 sequence: CASSTVPGPKENEQYF. The DNA of the CDR3 is TGTGCCAGCAGCACCGTACCGGGACCTAAGGAAAACGAGCAGTACTTC.

There are a few counts of this clonotype. V gene TRBV29-1 combines with J gene TRBJ2-3; D gene uncertain. The CDR3 covers 13 residues. The V gene lost 6 bases and the J gene lost 0 bases, with 10 bases spanning the gap. CDR1 is SQVTM and CDR2 is ANQGSEA in the germline V gene. The CDR3 reads CSVRPPSTDTQYF. The CDR3 DNA follows: TGCAGCGTACGACCACCAAGCACAGATACGCAGTATTTT.

This clonotype appeared a single time. The V and J genes are TRBV20-1 and TRBJ1-1; 10 bases are a match to TRBD1. Trimming cost V 6 bases and J 10 bases; bases outside gene matches: 5. Germline V gives CDR1 DFQATT, CDR2 SNEGSKA (reference sequence). The CDR3 has 11 residues. CDR3 nucleotides: TGCAGTGCGCTGACAGGGGGCAGAGCTTTCTTT. This codes for CSALTGGRAFF.

This clonotype was detected only a few times. J is TRBJ1-1 and V is TRBV29-1; no clear D. V gave up 7 bases and J gave up 4 bases, with 16 bases separating them. Germline values: CDR1 SQVTM, CDR2 ANQGSEA. The CDR3 runs 13 residues. CDR3 in amino acids: CSGSTVLGTEAFF. The CDR3 coding sequence is TGCAGCGGTTCAACAGTACTCGGCACTGAAGCTTTCTTT.

The gene calls are TRBV6-1 and TRBJ1-2; 7 bases are a match to TRBD1. Trimming at V came to 6 bases and at J to 4 bases, leaving 5 bases not matched to a gene. Germline CDR1 reads MNHNS; CDR2 reads SASEGT. The CDR3 totals 13 residues. Here the CDR3 reads CASRATGSYGYTF. In nucleotides, the CDR3 is TGTGCCAGCAGAGCGACAGGGAGCTATGGCTACACCTTC.

As DNA, the CDR3 is TGTGCCAGCAGACCTAGCGGGGGGGCCACCGGGGAGCTGTTTTTT. Protein: CASRPSGGATGELFF. This rearrangement joins TRBV12-3 or TRBV12-4 to TRBJ2-2, with 12 bases identical to TRBD2. The CDR3 sequence is 15 residues long. J was trimmed by 4 bases and V by 6 bases; bases with no gene match: 3.

V gene TRBV29-1 combines with J gene TRBJ2-5; D gene uncertain. The length of the CDR3 is 11 residues. Germline V gives CDR1 SQVTM, CDR2 ANQGSEA. V was trimmed by 6 bases and J by 3 bases, leaving 8 bases between them. This chain's CDR3 is CSVARKETQYF. CDR3 in DNA: TGCAGCGTCGCCAGAAAAGAGACCCAGTACTTC.